These 9 T cell receptor beta chains were all obtained from the same sample, sequenced in a study of PD-1 blockade in classical Hodgkin lymphoma. Assay used: immunoSEQ multiplex PCR; TCRdb lists only in-frame clones, some missing. This sample carries under 15,000 clones, about 86% of them seen once, and the ten largest clones take about 0.9%. The time point denotes: cycle 4 day 1 (C4D1), after six to seven weeks of nivolumab. Exposure to brentuximab vedotin varied, and each patient had relapsed following autologous stem cell transplantation. The study purified CD4+ T cells from thawed PBMCs using magnetic negative selection. Sequencing was performed on CD4+ T cells from blood, taken before the fourth cycle of nivolumab. The receptors derive from a human donor with classical Hodgkin lymphoma.

V usage is TRBV5-3 and J usage is TRBJ2-2, with 7 bases aligning to TRBD1. TRBV5-3 is identified as an open reading frame with a role that is uncertain. The trim removed 0 bases at V and 5 bases at J, leaving 7 bases unmatched. CDR3 size: 16 residues. The CDR3 spells CARSLEQDRWTGELFF. DNA of the CDR3: TGTGCCAGAAGCTTGGAACAGGACAGGTGGACCGGGGAGCTGTTTTTT.

The rearrangement links TRBV27 to TRBJ2-5, with TRBD2 as a possible D gene (5 bases). In germline, CDR1 is MNHEY, CDR2 SMNVEV (reference sequence). V was trimmed by 5 bases and J by 7 bases, leaving 17 bases between them. The CDR3 contains 14 residues. CDR3 sequence (DNA): TGTGCCAGCAGTCCCCCGGGGAACTTTGCGACCCAGTACTTC. It translates to CASSPPGNFATQYF.

The V gene is TRBV7-2, the J gene TRBJ1-1; D may be TRBD1 (5 bases). Trimming removed 1 base from V and 4 bases from J, with 10 bases in between. The CDR3 extends over 14 amino acids. CDR1 is SGHTA and CDR2 is FQGNSA in the germline V gene. The CDR3: CASSLDGGGTEAFF. The CDR3 nucleotides read TGTGCCAGCAGCTTAGACGGGGGGGGCACTGAAGCTTTCTTT.

The chain couples TRBV18 to TRBJ2-1, with D perhaps TRBD2 (6 bases). Trimming removed 3 bases from V and 6 bases from J, with 12 bases in between. Germline V CDR1 and CDR2: KGHSH, LQKENI. The CDR3 runs to 14 residues. The CDR3 region is CASSPQTGSNEQFF. In nucleotides, the CDR3 is TGTGCCAGCTCACCGCAAACCGGGAGCAATGAGCAGTTCTTC.

This clone occurred a few times. The CDR3 region is CASSYSYGYTF. The CDR3 DNA sequence: TGTGCCAGCAGTTACAGCTATGGCTACACCTTC. This sequence joins TRBV25-1 and TRBJ1-2; no definite D call. V lost 5 bases and J 4 bases, leaving 5 bases between the germline ends. The CDR3 runs 11 residues. Germline values: CDR1 MGHDK, CDR2 SYGVNS.

The rearrangement joins TRBV6-5 to TRBJ1-4; perhaps TRBD1 as D (6 bases). Deletions cut 6 bases from V and 6 bases from J, with 14 bases between. Germline CDR1 MNHEY, CDR2 SVGAGI. This CDR3 spans 14 amino acids. The CDR3 region has the DNA TGTGCCAGCAGGTCCGGGACACCAGATGAAAAACTGTTTTTT. It specifies CASRSGTPDEKLFF.

The rearrangement uses TRBV9 and TRBJ2-3, with 8 bases matching TRBD2. There are 16 residues in the CDR3. With V trimmed by 4 bases and J by 2 bases, 9 bases remained unmatched. Germline lookup yields CDR1 SGDLS and CDR2 YYNGEE. The CDR3 loop reads CASSLPTGGATDTQYF. CDR3 sequence (DNA): TGTGCCAGCAGCTTACCGACGGGGGGGGCCACAGATACGCAGTATTTT.

The chain joins TRBV9 to TRBJ2-7; 8 bases agree with TRBD1. Trimming removed 2 bases from V and 2 bases from J; junction bases left unmatched: 6. The germline V gene has CDR1 SGDLS and CDR2 YYNGEE. The CDR3 covers 15 residues. The CDR3 nucleotides read TGTGCCAGCAGCGTCGGACAGGGAAATACCTACGAGCAGTACTTC. This sequence encodes CASSVGQGNTYEQYF.

The J gene is TRBJ2-7, the V gene TRBV11-3, with unresolved D. Germline CDR1 SGHNT, CDR2 YENEEA. The CDR3 loop spans 12 amino acids. V lost 3 bases, J lost 4 bases, and 7 bases lay in between. The CDR3 loop is CASSLVGYEQYF. DNA of the CDR3: TGTGCCAGCAGCTTGGTGGGGTACGAGCAGTACTTC.